The text below deals with one T cell receptor beta chain. Trimming at V came to 6 bases and at J to 9 bases, leaving 7 bases not matched to a gene. CDR3 length: 12 amino acids. CDR1 is MDHEN, CDR2 SYDVKM, per germline. The method was immunoSEQ multiplex PCR; TCRdb's version includes in-frame clones alone and lacks a portion of them. Here the sample spans about 76,000 clones, over 60% being singletons. These data originate in a study of T cell responses to AZD1222 COVID-19 vaccine. The receptor's source is an adult who received the MenACWY meningococcal vaccine as a control. Sequencing was performed on peripheral blood, taken 28 days after the second dose of the MenACWY control vaccine. The V and J genes are TRBV28 and TRBJ2-7; 8 nucleotides agree with TRBD1. This CDR3 reads CASSYNDRGQYF. DNA for the CDR3: TGTGCCAGCAGCTATAACGACAGGGGGCAGTACTTC.